This T cell receptor beta chain was observed in a study of PD-1 blockade in mismatch repair-deficient tumors. Study observations and caveats: After pembrolizumab, tumor-resident clones rose rapidly, then generally contracted before radiologic responses.

Worth noting for this clone: Its antigen is currently unknown.

This CDR3 is 15 amino acids long. Per the germline V gene, CDR1 is SGHAT and CDR2 is FQNNGV. The V end lost 5 bases, the J end lost 0 bases, and 12 bases lay between the germline ends. Produced via immunoSEQ multiplex PCR; TCRdb's table is partial and in-frame only. Here the sample spans 120,000 or so clones, 88% being singletons. TCRs were sequenced from a few patients responding to pembrolizumab. Specimen: peripheral blood, collected approximately 72 weeks after starting pembrolizumab. This chain uses TRBV11-2 with TRBJ2-3, with D hard to call. The origin of this receptor is an adult with mismatch repair-deficient cancer. This CDR3 reads CASSPPGRSTDTQYF. In DNA, the CDR3 is TGTGCCAGCAGCCCACCGGGCAGGAGCACAGATACGCAGTATTTT.